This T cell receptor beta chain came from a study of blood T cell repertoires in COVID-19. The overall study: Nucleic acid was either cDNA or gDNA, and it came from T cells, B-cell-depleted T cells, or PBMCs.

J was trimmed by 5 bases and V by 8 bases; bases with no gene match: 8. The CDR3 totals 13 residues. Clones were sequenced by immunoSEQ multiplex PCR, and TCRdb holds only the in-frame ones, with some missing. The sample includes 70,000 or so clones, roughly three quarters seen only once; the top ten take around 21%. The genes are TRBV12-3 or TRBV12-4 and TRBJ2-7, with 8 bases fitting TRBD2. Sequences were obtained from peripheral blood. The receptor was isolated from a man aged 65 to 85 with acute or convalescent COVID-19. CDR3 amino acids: CASGLASGHEQYF. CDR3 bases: TGTGCCAGCGGACTAGCCTCAGGCCACGAGCAGTACTTC.